Described below is a single TCR beta chain sequence and its context. These data come from a study of response to subunit inactivated influenza vaccine. The germline gives CDR1 SGHVS, CDR2 FNYEAQ. The CDR3 runs 15 residues. The V and J ends lost 0 bases and 5 bases respectively, with 13 bases between them. TCRdb called the RT-PCR reads again in MiXCR, with one record for every CDR3 protein. The table shows around 600,000 distinct CDR3 sequences, with around 11% occurring only once. In addition, the sample was reused for a study of T cells expressing NK-cell markers. As reported in that work: Making the TCR beta cDNA relied on 5'RACE template switching with UMIs. Out of eight donors sequenced, seven tested HCMV-seropositive and the remaining one seronegative.

Sequences were derived from PBMCs from blood, sampled on the day of vaccination. The receptor was derived from a man aged 50 to 60 who received an inactivated influenza vaccine. This chain joins TRBV7-6 and TRBJ2-5, with D maybe TRBD1 (5 bases). The CDR3 protein is CASSLANRGMETQYF. In nucleotides, the CDR3 is TGTGCCAGCAGCTTAGCGAATAGGGGAATGGAGACCCAGTACTTC.